These 30 T cell receptor beta chains originate from one sample sequenced in a study of shared T cell receptors in the human thymus. Assay: immunoSEQ multiplex PCR; the TCRdb copy retains only in-frame clones and omits some. The sample has about 730,000 clones; roughly 85% are singletons. The sample was also reused in another study, on human thymus T cells.

The sequenced sample consisted of thymocytes. Receptors originate from a girl less than two years old with a congenital heart defect.

This clone was seen once. The chain has TRBV2 and TRBJ1-5, with 8 nucleotides matching TRBD1. Germline CDR1 is SNHLY and CDR2 is FYNNEI. This CDR3 comprises 18 residues. Germline trimming cut 8 bases from V and 6 bases from J; bases unmatched to any gene: 21. The CDR3 here is CASGRPTAGTGNGQPQHF. The CDR3 DNA reads TGTGCCAGCGGACGGCCTACGGCCGGGACAGGTAATGGTCAGCCCCAGCATTTT.

This chain uses TRBV12-5 with TRBJ2-3; TRBD2 is a possible D gene (5 bases). The V and J ends lost 1 base and 0 bases respectively, with 17 bases between them. Germline V lookup: CDR1 LGHNT, CDR2 FRNRAP. This CDR3 region has 18 residues. Here the CDR3 reads CASGLGGEIPVSTDTQYF. CDR3 DNA sequence: TGTGCTAGTGGTTTGGGGGGAGAAATACCGGTTAGCACAGATACGCAGTATTTT.

The V gene is TRBV5-1, the J gene TRBJ1-2; D gene ambiguous. Germline values: CDR1 SGHRS, CDR2 YFSETQ. The CDR3 totals 14 residues. V lost 1 base to trimming and J lost 6 bases, with 13 bases between them. The chain's CDR3 is CASSLRAGGDGYTF. The CDR3 DNA reads as TGCGCCAGCAGCTTGCGTGCGGGAGGTGATGGCTACACCTTC.

This clone was detected only once. The junction does not match germline at one end; this may be a read error. The chain combines TRBV5-1 with TRBJ1-1; D may be TRBD1 (6 bases). CDR3 length: 15 amino acids. The germline V gene encodes CDR1 SGHRS and CDR2 YFSETQ. The CDR3 sequence: CTSSLQGPWDTEAFF. CDR3 nucleotides: TGCACCAGCAGCTTACAGGGTCCGTGGGACACTGAAGCTTTCTTT.

This clone has more than one count but fewer than ten. The chain uses TRBV10-3 and TRBJ2-7, with 7 nucleotides matching TRBD2. Germline-derived CDR1 and CDR2 are ENHRY and SYGVKD. The trim removed 0 bases at V and 6 bases at J, leaving 5 bases unmatched. The CDR3 has 14 residues. This CDR3 is CAISESWGGCEQYF. The CDR3, as DNA: TGTGCCATCAGTGAGTCCTGGGGGGGGTGCGAGCAGTACTTC.

The rearrangement uses TRBV6-1 and TRBJ1-2; tentatively, D is TRBD1 (5 bases). Germline CDR1 and CDR2: MNHNS and SASEGT. With 4 bases removed from V and 7 bases from J, the gap between germline ends came to 13 bases. The CDR3 spans 13 residues. The CDR3: CASSATQVTGYTF. The CDR3 DNA reads as TGTGCCAGCAGTGCGACACAGGTAACTGGCTACACCTTC.

The V gene is TRBV4-3, the J gene TRBJ1-5; 7 bases map to TRBD1. CDR1 is LGHNA, CDR2 YSLEER, per germline. This CDR3 region has 15 residues. The V and J ends lost 1 base and 5 bases, in that order; junction bases with no gene match: 5. CDR3 nucleotide sequence: TGCGCCAGCAGCCAAGGGACAGGCGGATATCAGCCCCAGCATTTT. This gives the protein CASSQGTGGYQPQHF.

The chain employs TRBV5-6 and TRBJ1-1; maybe TRBD1 (6 bases). Germline V CDR1 and CDR2: SGHDT, YYEEEE. The CDR3 runs 14 residues. V was clipped by 4 bases and J by 0 bases, with 10 bases between them. The CDR3 DNA reads TGTGCCAGCAGCATTAACAGGGTGAACACTGAAGCTTTCTTT. This codes for CASSINRVNTEAFF.

V and J are TRBV7-2 and TRBJ2-1, with D possibly matching TRBD1 (5 bases). V was shortened by 5 bases and J by 5 bases, with 19 bases between the two germline ends. The CDR3 loop spans 16 amino acids. Germline assignment: CDR1 SGHTA and CDR2 FQGNSA. CDR3 residues: CASSLEGHVPHNEQFF. The CDR3 nucleotides are TGTGCCAGCAGCCTGGAAGGACATGTCCCCCACAATGAGCAGTTCTTC.

Here the CDR3 DNA reads TGCGCCAGCAGCCAGGAATACGACAGGGATCACATTCAGTACTTC. Translated: CASSQEYDRDHIQYF. The rearrangement links TRBV4-1 to TRBJ2-4, with 7 bases that match TRBD1. With 3 bases clipped from V and 8 bases from J, the junction kept 10 bases outside the gene matches. The CDR3 has 15 amino acids. Germline-derived CDR1 and CDR2 are MGHRA and YSYEKL.

This clone was seen a handful of times. This chain connects TRBV5-6 to TRBJ1-5; 10 bases are shared with TRBD1. After removal of 5 bases from V and 5 bases from J, the junction contained 7 bases not matched to a gene. The germline V gene has CDR1 SGHDT and CDR2 YYEEEE. The CDR3 contains 15 residues. The CDR3 bases are TGTGCCAGCAGTCGGGCCGGGACAGGGGATCAGCCCCAGCATTTT. Translation: CASSRAGTGDQPQHF.

The rearrangement joins TRBV18 to TRBJ2-3; D may be TRBD2 (5 bases). The CDR3 runs 15 residues. Deletions cut 3 bases from V and 0 bases from J, with 10 bases between. Germline CDR1 reads KGHSH; CDR2 reads LQKENI. This CDR3 reads CASSPDSKSTDTQYF. The DNA for the CDR3 is TGTGCCAGCTCACCGGACTCCAAGAGCACAGATACGCAGTATTTT.

This chain connects TRBV30 to TRBJ2-7; TRBD1 might be the D (5 bases). Trimming took off 3 bases at V and 3 bases at J, with 18 bases between the two ends. The germline CDR1 and CDR2 sequences are GTSNPN and SVGIG (reference sequence). This CDR3 contains 15 residues. The CDR3 DNA reads as TGTGCCTGGAGGTCTCGCAGGGCAAGGGACTACGAGCAGTACTTC. Its translation: CAWRSRRARDYEQYF. The whole variable domain, remainder taken from reference TRBV30 and TRBJ2-7, is SQTIHQWPATLVQPVGSPLSLECTVEGTSNPNLYWYRQAAGRGLQLLFYSVGIGQISSEVPQNLSASRPQDRQFILSSKKLLLSDSGFYLCAWRSRRARDYEQYFGPGTRLTVT.

The gene calls are TRBV19 and TRBJ1-2, with a possible D match to TRBD1 (5 bases). Germline V gene lookup returns CDR1 LNHDA and CDR2 SQIVND (reference sequence). The CDR3 is 12 amino acids. V was pared by 4 bases and J by 8 bases, with 11 bases between. The CDR3 protein is CASSRQGCGYTF. The DNA for the CDR3 is TGTGCCAGTAGTAGGCAGGGCTGCGGCTACACCTTC.

This clone has more than one count but fewer than ten. J is TRBJ2-5 and V is TRBV15; TRBD1 is a possible D gene (6 bases). Germline V lookup: CDR1 LNHNV, CDR2 YYDKDF (reference sequence). CDR3 size: 13 residues. Trimming shortened V by 8 bases and J by 3 bases, and 13 bases separated the two germline ends. This chain's CDR3 is CATEGDVKETQYF. CDR3 nucleotides: TGTGCCACCGAGGGGGATGTCAAAGAGACCCAGTACTTC.

This chain joins TRBV5-8 and TRBJ2-3, with 14 bases lining up with TRBD2. V was clipped by 4 bases and J by 2 bases; unmatched bases: 9. CDR3 length: 18 residues. The germline V gene has CDR1 SGHTS and CDR2 YDEGEE. The CDR3 sequence: CASSPVTTSGGATDTQYF. DNA of the CDR3: TGTGCCAGCAGCCCCGTCACGACTAGCGGGGGGGCCACAGATACGCAGTATTTT.

This sequence joins TRBV9 and TRBJ2-1; 9 bases map to TRBD2. There are 15 residues in the CDR3. The ends lost 3 bases at V and 7 bases at J; junction bases unmatched: 8. CDR1 is SGDLS, CDR2 YYNGEE, per germline. CDR3: CASSGAGGAWNEQFF. DNA for the CDR3: TGTGCCAGCAGCGGAGCGGGGGGCGCCTGGAATGAGCAGTTCTTC.

This chain joins TRBV28 and TRBJ1-3, with no clear D. Germline CDR1 is MDHEN and CDR2 is SYDVKM. This CDR3 has 11 amino acids. Trimming shortened V by 6 bases and J by 7 bases, and 7 bases separated the two germline ends. Here the CDR3 reads CASRLRNTIYF. DNA for the CDR3: TGTGCCAGCAGGCTGAGGAACACCATATATTTT.

Notes on this clone: Other DNA sequences in this specimen translate into the identical CDR3. This sequence joins TRBV4-1 and TRBJ1-6; a weak D match, TRBD1 (5 bases). V lost 2 bases and J lost 1, with 12 bases in between. Looked up from germline, CDR1 is MGHRA and CDR2 is YSYEKL. This CDR3 is 17 amino acids long. The CDR3 loop reads CASSQYLRASYNSPLHF. CDR3 in DNA: TGCGCCAGCAGCCAATATCTCAGGGCGTCCTATAATTCACCCCTCCACTTT.

The V call is TRBV19, the J call TRBJ1-4; D is unresolved. Trimming took 7 bases from V and 7 from J, leaving 13 bases between them. Germline-derived CDR1 and CDR2 are LNHDA and SQIVND (reference sequence). This CDR3 contains 13 residues. The CDR3 spells CASIGVHREKLFF. CDR3 sequence (DNA): TGTGCCAGTATCGGGGTTCACCGTGAAAAACTGTTTTTT.

The J gene is TRBJ1-1, the V gene TRBV5-5, with D possibly TRBD1 on 6 matching bases. The CDR3 sequence is 14 residues long. CDR1 SGHKS and CDR2 YYEKEE come from the germline V gene (reference sequence). V was pared by 4 bases and J by 4 bases, with 14 bases between. DNA for the CDR3: TGTGCCAGCAGCCCGCTAGGGGGTAGCACTGAAGCTTTCTTT. Translation: CASSPLGGSTEAFF.

The chain couples TRBV7-3 to TRBJ1-2; TRBD1 is a possible D gene (5 bases). Germline V gives CDR1 SGHTA, CDR2 FQGTGA. V was cut by 5 bases and J by 2 bases, with 21 bases left in between. The CDR3 extends over 17 amino acids. The CDR3 DNA follows: TGTGCCAGCAGCCAAGGGTTTCGACAGAAGACAAACTATGGCTACACCTTC. Translating it yields CASSQGFRQKTNYGYTF.

The chain employs TRBV6-5 and TRBJ1-1; 10 nucleotides line up with TRBD1. The junction had 7 bases not matched to a gene; V was cut back by 8 bases and J by 4 bases. The V gene's germline CDR1 is MNHEY and CDR2 SVGAGI. There are 14 residues in the CDR3. This chain's CDR3 is CASAGRDRGTEAFF. CDR3 sequence (DNA): TGTGCCAGCGCTGGGAGGGACAGGGGCACTGAAGCTTTCTTT.

V gene TRBV5-4 combines with J gene TRBJ1-2; a possible D gene is TRBD1 (6 bases). Germline-derived CDR1 and CDR2 are SGHNT and YYREEE (reference sequence). V gave up 4 bases and J gave up 6 bases, with 13 bases separating them. CDR3 length: 13 residues. CDR3: CASSLTGLNGYTF. CDR3 nucleotide sequence: TGTGCCAGCAGCCTAACAGGGCTTAATGGCTACACCTTC. Supplemented by reference TRBV5-4 and TRBJ1-2, the full variable domain reads ETGVTQSPTHLIKTRGQQVTLRCSSQSGHNTVSWYQQALGQGPQFIFQYYREEENGRGNFPPRFSGLQFPNYSSELNVNALELDDSALYLCASSLTGLNGYTFGSGTRLTVV.

In the case of this clone: Distinct nucleotide sequences in the sample also encode this CDR3. The chain couples TRBV6-5 to TRBJ1-5, with D possibly being TRBD1 (5 bases). The CDR3 covers 13 residues. CDR1 is MNHEY, CDR2 SVGAGI, per germline. V was shortened by 3 bases and J by 7 bases, with 10 bases between the two germline ends. The CDR3 DNA is TGTGCCAGCAGTTATACAGGTGGACAGCCCCAGCATTTT. It is translated as CASSYTGGQPQHF.

The chain has TRBV5-1 and TRBJ2-5, with D possibly matching TRBD2 (6 bases). Germline CDR1 SGHRS, CDR2 YFSETQ. The ends were cut back, 7 bases at V and 2 bases at J, with 9 bases in the middle. This CDR3 spans 12 amino acids. The CDR3 protein is CASGGEQETQYF. The CDR3, as DNA: TGCGCCAGCGGAGGGGAACAAGAGACCCAGTACTTC.

As concerns this clone: Other DNA sequences in this sample translate to the same CDR3. The rearrangement uses TRBV2 and TRBJ1-5; 7 positions agree with TRBD1. V was clipped by 4 bases and J by 7 bases; unmatched bases: 1. In germline, CDR1 is SNHLY, CDR2 FYNNEI. This CDR3 has 12 amino acids. CDR3 amino acids: CASSGQGQPQHF. The CDR3, as DNA: TGTGCCAGCAGTGGACAGGGACAGCCCCAGCATTTT.

This chain links TRBV5-6 with TRBJ2-7, with D tentatively TRBD2 (6 bases). The CDR3 is 15 residues long. Trimming removed 4 bases at V and 1 base at J, with 15 bases between. CDR1 is SGHDT and CDR2 is YYEEEE in the germline V gene. The CDR3 region is CASSLLGRKSYEQYF. Here the CDR3 DNA reads TGTGCCAGCAGCCTCCTGGGGAGGAAGTCCTACGAGCAGTACTTC.

In its sample, this clone was seen once. The chain recombines TRBV4-1 with TRBJ2-1, with 10 positions matching TRBD2. CDR1 and CDR2 from the germline V gene are MGHRA and YSYEKL. V was clipped by 4 bases and J by 5 bases; unmatched bases: 11. The CDR3 is 17 residues long. This chain's CDR3 is CASSLALLAGLHNEQFF. For the CDR3, the DNA is TGCGCCAGCAGCCTTGCCTTACTAGCGGGGTTACACAATGAGCAGTTCTTC.

This rearrangement joins TRBV28 to TRBJ1-1; the D is unclear. Germline CDR1 and CDR2: MDHEN and SYDVKM. Trimming left V 3 bases short and J 3 bases short, with 17 bases between. The CDR3 has 16 amino acids. DNA for the CDR3: TGTGCCAGCAGTTTTGAGAAGGATGGGAGCGACACTGAAGCTTTCTTT. Translation gives CASSFEKDGSDTEAFF.